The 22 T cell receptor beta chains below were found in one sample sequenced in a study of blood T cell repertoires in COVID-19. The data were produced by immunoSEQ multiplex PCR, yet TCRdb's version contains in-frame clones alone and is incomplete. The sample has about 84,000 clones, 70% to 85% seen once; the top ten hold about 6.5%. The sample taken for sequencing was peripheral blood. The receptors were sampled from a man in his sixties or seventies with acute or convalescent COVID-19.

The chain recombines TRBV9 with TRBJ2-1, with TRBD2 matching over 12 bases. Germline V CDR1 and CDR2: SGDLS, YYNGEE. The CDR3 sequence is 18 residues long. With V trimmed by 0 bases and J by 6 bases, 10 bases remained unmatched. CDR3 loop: CASSVGRLAGERSNEQFF. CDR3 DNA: TGTGCCAGCAGCGTAGGGAGACTAGCGGGAGAAAGGTCCAATGAGCAGTTCTTC. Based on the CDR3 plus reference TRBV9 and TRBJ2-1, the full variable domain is DSGVTQTPKHLITATGQRVTLRCSPRSGDLSVYWYQQSLDQGLQFLIQYYNGEERAKGNILERFSAQQFPDLHSELNLSSLELGDSALYFCASSVGRLAGERSNEQFFGPGTRLTVL.

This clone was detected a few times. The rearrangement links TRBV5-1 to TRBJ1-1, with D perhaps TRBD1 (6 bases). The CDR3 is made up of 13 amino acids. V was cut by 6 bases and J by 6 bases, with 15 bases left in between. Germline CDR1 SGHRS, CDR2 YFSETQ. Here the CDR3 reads CASTLRGGSEAFF. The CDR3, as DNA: TGCGCCAGCACCCTTAGGGGGGGATCTGAAGCTTTCTTT.

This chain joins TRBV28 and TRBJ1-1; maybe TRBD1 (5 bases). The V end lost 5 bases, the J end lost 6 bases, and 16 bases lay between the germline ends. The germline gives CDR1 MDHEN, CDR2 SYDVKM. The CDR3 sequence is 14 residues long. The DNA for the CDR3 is TGTGCCAGCAGTCCGCATAGACAGACTTCTGAAGCTTTCTTT. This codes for CASSPHRQTSEAFF.

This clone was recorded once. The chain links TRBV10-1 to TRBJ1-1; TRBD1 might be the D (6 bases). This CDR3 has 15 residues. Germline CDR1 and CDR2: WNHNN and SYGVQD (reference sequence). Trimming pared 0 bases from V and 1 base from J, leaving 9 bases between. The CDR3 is CASSESTQGNTEAFF. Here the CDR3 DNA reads TGCGCCAGCAGTGAGTCAACACAGGGGAACACTGAAGCTTTCTTT.

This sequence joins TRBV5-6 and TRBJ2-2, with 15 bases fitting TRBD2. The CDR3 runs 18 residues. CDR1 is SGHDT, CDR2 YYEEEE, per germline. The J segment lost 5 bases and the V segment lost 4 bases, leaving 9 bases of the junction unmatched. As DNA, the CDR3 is TGTGCCAGCAGCCGCGGACTAGCGGGAGGGCCGGTTACCGGGGAGCTGTTTTTT. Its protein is CASSRGLAGGPVTGELFF.

CDR3 bases: TGTGCCAGCAGCGCGGGACTAGCAGCCGGGGAGCTGTTTTTT. It specifies CASSAGLAAGELFF. The V gene is TRBV11-3, the J gene TRBJ2-2; 9 bases align to TRBD2. CDR3 length equals 14 residues. Trimming removed 5 bases from V and 6 bases from J; junction bases left unmatched: 4. Germline-derived CDR1 and CDR2 are SGHNT and YENEEA.

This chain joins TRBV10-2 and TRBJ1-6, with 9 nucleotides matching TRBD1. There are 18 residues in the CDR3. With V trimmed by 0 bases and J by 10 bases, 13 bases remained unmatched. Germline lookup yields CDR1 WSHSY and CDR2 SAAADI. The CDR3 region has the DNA TGCGCCAGCAGTGAGTCCGACAGGGGGATTAAAGGGAGGTCACCCCTCCACTTT. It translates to CASSESDRGIKGRSPLHF.

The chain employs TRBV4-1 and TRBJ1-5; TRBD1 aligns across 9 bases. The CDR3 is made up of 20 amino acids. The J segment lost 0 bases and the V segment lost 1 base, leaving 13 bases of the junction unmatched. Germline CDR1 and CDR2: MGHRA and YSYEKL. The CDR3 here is CASSQGPGDRAMVSNQPQHF. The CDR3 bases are TGCGCCAGCAGCCAAGGCCCTGGGGACAGGGCTATGGTTAGCAATCAGCCCCAGCATTTT.

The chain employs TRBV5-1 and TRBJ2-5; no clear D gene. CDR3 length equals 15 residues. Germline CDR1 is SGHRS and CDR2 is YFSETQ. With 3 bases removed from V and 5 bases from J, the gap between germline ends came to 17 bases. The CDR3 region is CASSSTPRSSETQYF. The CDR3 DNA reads TGCGCCAGCAGCTCCACGCCCCGGTCATCGGAGACCCAGTACTTC.

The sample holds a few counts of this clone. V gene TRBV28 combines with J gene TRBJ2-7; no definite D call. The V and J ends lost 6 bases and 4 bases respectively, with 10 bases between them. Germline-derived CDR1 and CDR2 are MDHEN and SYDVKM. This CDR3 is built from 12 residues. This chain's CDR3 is CASRSGVYEQYF. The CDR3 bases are TGTGCCAGCAGGTCAGGCGTTTACGAGCAGTACTTC.

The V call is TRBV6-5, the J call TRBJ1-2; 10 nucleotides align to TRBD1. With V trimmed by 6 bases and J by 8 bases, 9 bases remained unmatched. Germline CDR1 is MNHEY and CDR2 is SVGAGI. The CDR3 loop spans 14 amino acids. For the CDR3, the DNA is TGTGCCAGCAGCTACCGGGACAGGGGAAGAGGCTACACCTTC. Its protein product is CASSYRDRGRGYTF.

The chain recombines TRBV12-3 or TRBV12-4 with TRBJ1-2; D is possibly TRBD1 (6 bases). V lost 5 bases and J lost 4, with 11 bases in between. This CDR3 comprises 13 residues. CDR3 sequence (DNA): TGTGCCAGCAGTGGAGCAGGGGCCTATGGCTACACCTTC. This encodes CASSGAGAYGYTF.

The CDR3 sequence is CASSPNRDAGYTF. The CDR3 DNA follows: TGTGCCAGCAGCCCCAACAGGGACGCTGGCTACACCTTC. The chain has TRBV12-3 or TRBV12-4 and TRBJ1-2, with a weak D call TRBD1 (6 bases). The CDR3 runs 13 residues. With 6 bases removed from V and 7 bases from J, the gap between germline ends came to 15 bases.

The CDR3 DNA sequence: TGTGCCAGCAGCCCAAGGACAGCAACTAATGAAAAACTGTTTTTT. The encoded protein is CASSPRTATNEKLFF. The rearrangement joins TRBV2 to TRBJ1-4; D is perhaps TRBD1 (6 bases). Germline CDR1 and CDR2: SNHLY and FYNNEI. Trimming took 6 bases from V and 0 from J, leaving 11 bases between them. The CDR3 totals 15 residues.

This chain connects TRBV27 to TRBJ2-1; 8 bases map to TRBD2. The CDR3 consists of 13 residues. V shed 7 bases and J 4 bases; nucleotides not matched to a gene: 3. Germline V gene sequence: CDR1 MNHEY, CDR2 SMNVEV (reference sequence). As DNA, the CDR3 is TGTGCCAGCAACGGGGGGGGTTACAATGAGCAGTTCTTC. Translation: CASNGGGYNEQFF.

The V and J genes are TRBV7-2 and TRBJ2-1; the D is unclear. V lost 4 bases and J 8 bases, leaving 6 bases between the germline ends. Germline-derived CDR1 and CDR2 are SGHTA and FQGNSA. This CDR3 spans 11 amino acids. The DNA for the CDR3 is TGTGCCAGCAGCTGGGCCGATGAGCAGTTCTTC. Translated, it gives CASSWADEQFF.

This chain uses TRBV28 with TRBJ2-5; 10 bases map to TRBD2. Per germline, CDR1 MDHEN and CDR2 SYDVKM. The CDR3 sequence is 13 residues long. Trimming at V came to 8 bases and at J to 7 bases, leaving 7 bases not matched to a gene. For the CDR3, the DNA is TGTGCCAGCCTAGCGGGAGAATGGGGGACCCAGTACTTC. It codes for CASLAGEWGTQYF.

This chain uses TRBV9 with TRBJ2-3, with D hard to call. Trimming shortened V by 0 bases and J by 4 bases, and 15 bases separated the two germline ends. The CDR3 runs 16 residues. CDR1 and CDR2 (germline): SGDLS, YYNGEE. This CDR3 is CASSVDPLGRADTQYF. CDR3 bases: TGTGCCAGCAGCGTAGACCCCCTCGGCCGGGCAGATACGCAGTATTTT.

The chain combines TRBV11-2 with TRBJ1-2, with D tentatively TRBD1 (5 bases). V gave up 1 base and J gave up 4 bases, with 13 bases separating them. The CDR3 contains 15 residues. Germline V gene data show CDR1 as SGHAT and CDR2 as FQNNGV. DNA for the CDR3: TGTGCCAGCAGCTTAGGTGCAGGGTTGGGCTATGGCTACACCTTC. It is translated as CASSLGAGLGYGYTF.

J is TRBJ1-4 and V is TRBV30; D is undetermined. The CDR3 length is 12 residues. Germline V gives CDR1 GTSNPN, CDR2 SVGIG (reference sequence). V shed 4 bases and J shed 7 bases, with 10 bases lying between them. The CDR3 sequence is CAWNAGGEKLFF. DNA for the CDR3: TGTGCCTGGAATGCCGGAGGTGAAAAACTGTTTTTT. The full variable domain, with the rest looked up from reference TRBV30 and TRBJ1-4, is SQTIHQWPATLVQPVGSPLSLECTVEGTSNPNLYWYRQAAGRGLQLLFYSVGIGQISSEVPQNLSASRPQDRQFILSSKKLLLSDSGFYLCAWNAGGEKLFFGSGTQLSVL.

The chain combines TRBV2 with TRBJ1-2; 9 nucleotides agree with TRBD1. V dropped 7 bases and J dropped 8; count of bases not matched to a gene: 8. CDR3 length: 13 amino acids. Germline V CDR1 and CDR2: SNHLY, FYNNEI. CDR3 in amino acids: CASTEWTGDGYTF. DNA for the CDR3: TGTGCCAGCACCGAATGGACAGGGGACGGCTACACCTTC.

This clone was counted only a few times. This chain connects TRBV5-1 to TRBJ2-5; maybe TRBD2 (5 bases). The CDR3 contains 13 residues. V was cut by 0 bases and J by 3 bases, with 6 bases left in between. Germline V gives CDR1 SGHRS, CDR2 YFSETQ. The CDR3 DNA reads TGCGCCAGCAGCTTGGGGCGGGAAGAGACCCAGTACTTC. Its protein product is CASSLGREETQYF.